The 11 T cell receptor beta chains presented below share a single source sample, sequenced in a study of identical twins. TCRdb called the 5' RACE reads again in MiXCR, with one record for every CDR3 protein. The data hold under 350,000 distinct CDR3 sequences, with roughly 9% observed a single time. The sample was also reused in another study, on yellow fever vaccine responses in identical twins.

Sequencing was carried out using CD8+ T cells sorted from blood. The receptors shown here come from a woman in her late teens or twenties in good health.

This clonotype has a handful of counts. The chain couples TRBV7-3 to TRBJ2-1, with 13 bases identical to TRBD2. The germline CDR1 and CDR2 sequences are SGHTA and FQGTGA. Losses at the gene ends were 5 bases for V and 8 bases for J; bases not matched to a gene: 6. The CDR3 runs 15 residues. Here the CDR3 reads CASSQGLAGLDEQFF. As DNA, the CDR3 is TGTGCCAGCAGCCAGGGACTAGCGGGGTTGGATGAGCAGTTCTTC.

This clonotype was counted only a few times. The V call is TRBV2, the J call TRBJ2-7; 13 positions agree with TRBD2. The CDR3 length is 15 residues. The V segment lost 6 bases and the J segment 3 bases; nucleotides outside the gene matches: 5. The germline CDR1 and CDR2 sequences are SNHLY and FYNNEI. The DNA for the CDR3 is TGTGCCAGCAGGGGACTAGCGGGACTCGTCTACGAGCAGTACTTC. Amino acids: CASRGLAGLVYEQYF.

This clonotype was seen a few times. The chain couples TRBV7-9 to TRBJ1-2, with D possibly TRBD1 on 5 matching bases. Germline V CDR1 and CDR2: SEHNR, FQNEAQ (reference sequence). The CDR3 length is 15 residues. V lost 5 bases and J 7 bases, leaving 20 bases between the germline ends. The CDR3 DNA sequence: TGTGCCAGCAGCCCCGGGGACCGCATTCATCGTGGCTACACCTTC. Its protein product is CASSPGDRIHRGYTF.

This clonotype occurred many times. The chain recombines TRBV20-1 with TRBJ2-7; the D gene is possibly TRBD2 (5 bases). Trimming cost V 0 bases and J 3 bases, with 12 bases left between them. Germline values: CDR1 DFQATT, CDR2 SNEGSKA (reference sequence). The CDR3 is made up of 14 amino acids. CDR3 in DNA: TGCAGTGCTAGAGATGTAACCGCGGGCTACGAGCAGTACTTC. Protein: CSARDVTAGYEQYF.

In nucleotides, the CDR3 is TGTGCCAGCAGCTCGGACCTGGCGAGCAATCAGCCCCAGCATTTT. Protein: CASSSDLASNQPQHF. This rearrangement joins TRBV5-5 to TRBJ1-5; unclear D gene. CDR1 and CDR2 (germline): SGHKS, YYEKEE (reference sequence). The germline V and J ends were trimmed by 3 bases and 1 base, with 11 bases remaining between them. The CDR3 length is 15 residues.

This clonotype has a handful of counts. This sequence joins TRBV25-1 and TRBJ2-5; a possible D gene is TRBD1 (7 bases). This CDR3 spans 17 amino acids. V lost 3 bases and J 0 bases, leaving 17 bases between the germline ends. The V gene's germline CDR1 is MGHDK and CDR2 SYGVNS. CDR3 region: CASSDGGQTEHQETQYF. CDR3 bases: TGTGCCAGCAGTGACGGGGGACAGACAGAACACCAAGAGACCCAGTACTTC.

This clonotype was seen a few times. This chain connects TRBV24-1 to TRBJ2-5, with D perhaps matching TRBD2 (5 bases). Per the germline V gene, CDR1 is KGHDR and CDR2 is SFDVKD. CDR3 length: 16 residues. Trimming pared 2 bases from V and 4 bases from J, leaving 16 bases between. This CDR3 reads CATSDSLDWRPETQYF. The CDR3 DNA sequence: TGTGCCACCAGTGATTCCTTGGACTGGAGGCCAGAGACCCAGTACTTC.

This clonotype was seen many times. The chain links TRBV7-6 to TRBJ1-1, with D possibly matching TRBD1 (5 bases). Trimming shortened V by 5 bases and J by 1 base, and 8 bases separated the two germline ends. The CDR3 length is 13 residues. CDR1 is SGHVS and CDR2 is FNYEAQ in the germline V gene. Here the CDR3 reads CASSKTANTEAFF. The DNA of the CDR3 is TGTGCCAGCAGCAAGACAGCGAACACTGAAGCTTTCTTT.

This clonotype was recorded many times. V is TRBV6-2 or TRBV6-3 and J is TRBJ2-1, with D possibly being TRBD2 (7 bases). There are 15 residues in the CDR3. Trimming removed 2 bases from V and 4 bases from J, with 12 bases in between. The germline CDR1 and CDR2 sequences are MNHEY and SVGEGT. CDR3 nucleotides: TGTGCCAGCAGTTACCGAGGGGGGGGATACAATGAGCAGTTCTTC. It yields the protein CASSYRGGGYNEQFF.

This clonotype was counted only a few times. The genes are TRBV20-1 and TRBJ2-7, with TRBD2 matching 13 bases. The CDR3 runs 19 residues. The J segment lost 7 bases and the V segment lost 2 bases, leaving 20 bases of the junction unmatched. Germline V gene sequence: CDR1 DFQATT, CDR2 SNEGSKA (reference sequence). The CDR3 is CSARPESFGLAGELREQYF. The CDR3 coding sequence is TGCAGTGCTAGACCCGAATCTTTCGGACTAGCGGGGGAGCTACGGGAGCAGTACTTC.

The gene calls are TRBV5-8 and TRBJ2-1; the D gene is possibly TRBD1 (5 bases). Germline V gene sequence: CDR1 SGHTS, CDR2 YDEGEE. The CDR3 is made up of 15 amino acids. V lost 1 base and J 5 bases, leaving 13 bases between the germline ends. The CDR3 DNA is TGTGCCAGCAGCTTGCCCGACAGCCCCAACAATGAGCAGTTCTTC. Residues: CASSLPDSPNNEQFF.